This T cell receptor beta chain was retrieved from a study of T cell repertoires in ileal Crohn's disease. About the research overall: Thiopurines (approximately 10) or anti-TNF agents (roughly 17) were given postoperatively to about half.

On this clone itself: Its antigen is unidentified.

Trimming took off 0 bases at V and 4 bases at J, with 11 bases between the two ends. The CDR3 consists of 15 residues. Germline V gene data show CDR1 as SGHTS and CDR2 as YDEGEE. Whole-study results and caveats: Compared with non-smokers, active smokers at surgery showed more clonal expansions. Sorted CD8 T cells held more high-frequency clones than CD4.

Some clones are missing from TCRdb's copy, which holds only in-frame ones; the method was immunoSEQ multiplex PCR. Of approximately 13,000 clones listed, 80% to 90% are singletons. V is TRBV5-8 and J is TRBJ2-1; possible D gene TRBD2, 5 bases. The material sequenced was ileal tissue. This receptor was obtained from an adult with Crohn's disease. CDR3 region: CASSLEVGSYNEQFF. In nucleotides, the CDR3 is TGTGCCAGCAGCTTGGAAGTAGGGAGTTACAATGAGCAGTTCTTC.